The next 30 T cell receptor beta chains were all read from a single sample in a study of CD8 T cells in ankylosing spondylitis. TCRdb re-called the 5' RACE reads through MiXCR, storing one row per CDR3 protein. Of about 250,000 distinct CDR3 sequences in the sample, 30% to 40% were seen once. The source material was blood, either unsorted or a sorted T cell fraction (not recorded which). The receptors were sampled from a male donor with ankylosing spondylitis or in good health (not recorded which).

The J gene is TRBJ2-3, the V gene TRBV6-4; 7 bases are shared with TRBD1. This CDR3 has 14 amino acids. The germline V gene has CDR1 MRHNA and CDR2 SNTAGT. Trimming at V came to 6 bases and at J to 4 bases, leaving 7 bases not matched to a gene. The CDR3 protein is CASRRQGPADTQYF. For the CDR3, the DNA is TGTGCCAGCAGACGACAGGGACCGGCAGATACGCAGTATTTT.

This clonotype appeared a few times. This chain connects TRBV6-5 to TRBJ2-5; possibly TRBD1 for D (6 bases). Trimming stripped 0 bases from V and 1 base from J, with 9 bases between. CDR1 MNHEY and CDR2 SVGAGI come from the germline V gene. This CDR3 has 15 residues. CDR3 region: CASSYSDRLQETQYF. The DNA for the CDR3 is TGTGCCAGCAGTTACTCAGACAGGCTCCAAGAGACCCAGTACTTC.

The chain is built from TRBV29-1 and TRBJ1-1; TRBD1 might be the D (6 bases). The length of the CDR3 is 13 residues. The V end lost 6 bases, the J end lost 0 bases, and 11 bases lay between the germline ends. Germline assignment: CDR1 SQVTM and CDR2 ANQGSEA. CDR3 nucleotides: TGCAGCGTCATGGACAGCATGAACACTGAAGCTTTCTTT. Its protein product is CSVMDSMNTEAFF. Complete variable domain (other parts from reference TRBV29-1 and TRBJ1-1): SAVISQKPSRDICQRGTSLTIQCQVDSQVTMMFWYRQQPGQSLTLIATANQGSEATYESGFVIDKFPISRPNLTFSTLTVSNMSPEDSSIYLCSVMDSMNTEAFFGQGTRLTVV.

The CDR3, as DNA: TGTGCCAGCAGTTACTCGATAAGTTTGGACTATGGCTACACCTTC. Residues: CASSYSISLDYGYTF. This chain uses TRBV6-5 with TRBJ1-2; D unresolved. This CDR3 is 15 amino acids long. V dropped 0 bases and J dropped 3 bases, with 11 bases sitting between them. The germline CDR1 and CDR2 sequences are MNHEY and SVGAGI.

This clonotype was seen a handful of times. This rearrangement joins TRBV5-5 to TRBJ2-4; D possibly corresponds to TRBD1 (6 bases). CDR3 length: 16 amino acids. The germline V gene encodes CDR1 SGHKS and CDR2 YYEKEE (reference sequence). V was shortened by 2 bases and J by 3 bases, with 15 bases between the two germline ends. The CDR3 sequence: CASSLLTGLVKNIQYF. The DNA for the CDR3 is TGTGCCAGCAGCTTACTAACAGGGTTAGTCAAAAACATTCAGTACTTC. Variable domain in full (rest from reference TRBV5-5 and TRBJ2-4): DAGVTQSPTHLIKTRGQQVTLRCSPISGHKSVSWYQQVLGQGPQFIFQYYEKEERGRGNFPDRFSARQFPNYSSELNVNALLLGDSALYLCASSLLTGLVKNIQYFGAGTRLSVL.

This clonotype was detected many times. The V call is TRBV18, the J call TRBJ1-2; TRBD1 aligns across 10 bases. CDR1 is KGHSH, CDR2 LQKENI, per germline. J gave up 7 bases and V 3 bases, and 2 bases lay outside the gene matches. The length of the CDR3 is 13 residues. CDR3 nucleotide sequence: TGTGCCAGCTCACCGGACAGGGGGTTTGGCTACACCTTC. Protein sequence: CASSPDRGFGYTF.

This clonotype was seen a single time. This chain uses TRBV12-3 or TRBV12-4 with TRBJ2-1; 11 bases are a match to TRBD2. This CDR3 has 14 amino acids. Germline trimming cut 3 bases from V and 9 bases from J; bases unmatched to any gene: 4. As DNA, the CDR3 is TGTGCCAGCAGTTTTAGCGGGGGGGCAAGTGAGCAGTTCTTC. Amino acids: CASSFSGGASEQFF.

The V gene is TRBV9, the J gene TRBJ2-7; D not resolved. Germline V lookup: CDR1 SGDLS, CDR2 YYNGEE. This CDR3 region has 14 residues. V was shortened by 2 bases and J by 0 bases, with 9 bases between the two germline ends. The CDR3 is CASSVDRDSYEQYF. In nucleotides, the CDR3 is TGTGCCAGCAGCGTGGATCGAGACTCCTACGAGCAGTACTTC.

The V call is TRBV29-1, the J call TRBJ2-3, with D perhaps TRBD2 (5 bases). The V gene lost 7 bases and the J gene lost 10 bases, with 21 bases spanning the gap. Germline-derived CDR1 and CDR2 are SQVTM and ANQGSEA. The length of the CDR3 is 13 residues. The CDR3 sequence is CSAPGSHSVAQYF. The CDR3, as DNA: TGCAGCGCCCCGGGATCCCATTCAGTTGCGCAGTATTTT.

This clonotype was observed a handful of times. This chain uses TRBV12-3 or TRBV12-4 with TRBJ2-3; maybe TRBD2 (5 bases). Trimming shortened V by 5 bases and J by 4 bases, and 16 bases separated the two germline ends. The CDR3 covers 15 residues. CDR3 amino acids: CASSPLRGISDTQYF. DNA for the CDR3: TGTGCCAGCAGTCCCCTTCGGGGTATCTCAGATACGCAGTATTTT.

J is TRBJ2-3 and V is TRBV2, with D uncertain. Germline V CDR1 and CDR2: SNHLY, FYNNEI. The CDR3 is made up of 13 amino acids. CDR3: CAGSILGTDTQYF. The CDR3 DNA sequence: TGTGCAGGAAGTATCCTAGGCACAGATACGCAGTATTTT.

This clonotype was recorded many times. This chain uses TRBV29-1 with TRBJ2-5, with 7 bases fitting TRBD1. The ends lost 2 bases at V and 4 bases at J; junction bases unmatched: 4. CDR3 length equals 13 residues. The germline V gene has CDR1 SQVTM and CDR2 ANQGSEA. CDR3: CSVEPTGLETQYF. The CDR3 coding sequence is TGCAGCGTTGAACCGACAGGGTTAGAGACCCAGTACTTC.

The chain links TRBV12-3 or TRBV12-4 to TRBJ2-7; a weak D match, TRBD1 (8 bases). The ends were cut back, 0 bases at V and 1 base at J, with 16 bases in the middle. This CDR3 contains 17 residues. CDR3 nucleotide sequence: TGTGCCAGCAGTTTAGCAACAGGGGGGGGCGTTTCCTACGAGCAGTACTTC. Its translation is CASSLATGGGVSYEQYF.

The sample holds a few counts of this clonotype. This chain connects TRBV5-1 to TRBJ2-7; 9 nucleotides align to TRBD2. CDR1 SGHRS and CDR2 YFSETQ come from the germline V gene. This CDR3 is built from 16 residues. J was trimmed by 2 bases and V by 2 bases; bases with no gene match: 8. CDR3 sequence: CASSFSERGDAYEQYF. The CDR3 nucleotides are TGCGCCAGCAGCTTTTCTGAGCGGGGGGACGCCTACGAGCAGTACTTC. Based on the CDR3 plus reference TRBV5-1 and TRBJ2-7, the full variable domain is KAGVTQTPRYLIKTRGQQVTLSCSPISGHRSVSWYQQTPGQGLQFLFEYFSETQRNKGNFPGRFSGRQFSNSRSEMNVSTLELGDSALYLCASSFSERGDAYEQYFGPGTRLTVT.

The chain links TRBV6-1 to TRBJ1-1; D is ambiguous. Deletions cut 9 bases from V and 0 bases from J, with 14 bases between. The CDR3 is made up of 14 amino acids. Germline-derived CDR1 and CDR2 are MNHNS and SASEGT. CDR3 loop: CASSHGLLNTEAFF. The CDR3 DNA sequence: TGTGCCAGTTCCCACGGACTGCTGAACACTGAAGCTTTCTTT.

The count of this clonotype is one. The chain combines TRBV20-1 with TRBJ2-3; D unresolved. The CDR3 contains 12 residues. The germline CDR1 and CDR2 sequences are DFQATT and SNEGSKA (reference sequence). Trimming stripped 3 bases from V and 6 bases from J, with 10 bases between. CDR3 sequence reads: CSASTTWDTQYF. The CDR3 DNA reads as TGCAGTGCTAGCACAACTTGGGATACGCAGTATTTT.

This clonotype was detected a few times. The chain links TRBV6-2 or TRBV6-3 to TRBJ2-3, with unresolved D. The germline V gene encodes CDR1 MNHEY and CDR2 SVGEGT. V was cut by 7 bases and J by 12 bases, with 17 bases left in between. There are 12 residues in the CDR3. The CDR3 loop reads CASTLRAHVQYF. The CDR3 DNA sequence: TGTGCCAGCACCCTCCGGGCCCATGTTCAGTATTTT.

This clonotype appeared a few times. The chain has TRBV12-3 or TRBV12-4 and TRBJ2-7; D call uncertain. The CDR3 loop spans 12 amino acids. V shed 6 bases and J shed 9 bases, with 15 bases lying between them. As DNA, the CDR3 is TGTGCCAGCAGGACAAGCCCGCTGGGGCAGTACTTC. It encodes CASRTSPLGQYF.

This clonotype has a handful of counts. The J gene is TRBJ2-7, the V gene TRBV12-3 or TRBV12-4; 7 nucleotides match TRBD1. The CDR3 is 16 residues long. The V segment lost 5 bases and the J segment 0 bases; nucleotides outside the gene matches: 10. DNA of the CDR3: TGTGCCAGCAGTACCTCACAGGGGCTCAGCTCCTACGAGCAGTACTTC. Translation gives CASSTSQGLSSYEQYF.

V is TRBV20-1 and J is TRBJ2-1, with TRBD2 matching 14 bases. The germline gives CDR1 DFQATT, CDR2 SNEGSKA (reference sequence). This CDR3 comprises 15 residues. V lost 1 base to trimming and J lost 8 bases; unmatched junction nucleotides: 4. CDR3 sequence (DNA): TGCAGTGCTAGAGGTGGGACTAGCGGGGGCGATGAGCAGTTCTTC. Residues: CSARGGTSGGDEQFF.

This clonotype was seen at least ten times. This chain connects TRBV20-1 to TRBJ1-2, with no clear D. Germline V gives CDR1 DFQATT, CDR2 SNEGSKA (reference sequence). The CDR3 contains 13 residues. Trimming pared 4 bases from V and 6 bases from J, leaving 15 bases between. CDR3 region: CSANGRTRDGYTF. CDR3 in DNA: TGCAGTGCTAATGGCAGGACGAGAGATGGCTACACCTTC.

This clonotype has ten or more counts. The J gene is TRBJ2-1, the V gene TRBV6-1; 7 bases line up with TRBD2. The junction had 9 bases not matched to a gene; V was cut back by 2 bases and J by 2 bases. CDR3 length equals 17 residues. Germline lookup yields CDR1 MNHNS and CDR2 SASEGT. The CDR3 protein is CASSERALAATYNEQFF. The DNA of the CDR3 is TGTGCCAGCAGTGAACGAGCGCTAGCGGCTACCTACAATGAGCAGTTCTTC.

The CDR3, as DNA: TGTGCCAGCAGCCCCCTTAGAGAAATCTTTAACGAGCAGTACTTC. It is translated as CASSPLREIFNEQYF. V usage is TRBV5-6 and J usage is TRBJ2-7; D gene unclear. The length of the CDR3 is 15 residues. V lost 4 bases and J lost 5, with 19 bases in between. From germline, CDR1 is SGHDT and CDR2 YYEEEE.

The J gene is TRBJ1-5, the V gene TRBV20-1, with D possibly being TRBD1 (6 bases). The CDR3 is 12 amino acids. V lost 4 bases and J 10 bases, leaving 14 bases between the germline ends. CDR1 is DFQATT and CDR2 is SNEGSKA in the germline V gene (reference sequence). This chain's CDR3 is CSATPQGRPQHF. In nucleotides, the CDR3 is TGCAGTGCTACCCCTCAGGGGCGCCCCCAGCATTTT.

The V call is TRBV20-1, the J call TRBJ2-3, with D unresolved. The CDR3 sequence is 14 residues long. V gave up 1 base and J gave up 6 bases, with 14 bases separating them. From germline, CDR1 is DFQATT and CDR2 SNEGSKA (reference sequence). Here the CDR3 DNA reads TGCAGTGCTAGAGGCGATAGACTGGGGGATACGCAGTATTTT. It encodes CSARGDRLGDTQYF.

This clonotype was found a few times. CDR3: CASSLSGTLSEEQYF. For the CDR3, the DNA is TGTGCCAGCAGTTTATCTGGAACCCTGAGCGAGGAGCAGTACTTC. The chain couples TRBV12-3 or TRBV12-4 to TRBJ2-7; D unresolved. Trimming pared 2 bases from V and 7 bases from J, leaving 18 bases between. There are 15 residues in the CDR3.

V is TRBV7-8 and J is TRBJ2-2, with D maybe TRBD1 (6 bases). Deletions cut 0 bases from V and 0 bases from J, with 11 bases between. Germline V CDR1 and CDR2: SGHVS, FQNEAQ. The CDR3 is made up of 17 amino acids. The CDR3 coding sequence is TGTGCCAGCAGCTTAGCGTTAGGGGGAGCGAACACCGGGGAGCTGTTTTTT. This codes for CASSLALGGANTGELFF.

The DNA of the CDR3 is TGTGCCAGCAGCCCTCGGGACTCTTTTTCCTACGAGCAGTACTTC. It encodes CASSPRDSFSYEQYF. The chain has TRBV12-3 or TRBV12-4 and TRBJ2-7, with D tentatively TRBD2 (6 bases). This CDR3 contains 15 residues. Trimming took off 6 bases at V and 1 base at J, with 16 bases between the two ends.

The genes are TRBV5-8 and TRBJ1-1; 8 nucleotides align to TRBD1. Germline lookup yields CDR1 SGHTS and CDR2 YDEGEE. Trimming cost V 3 bases and J 1 base; bases outside gene matches: 8. The CDR3 sequence is 16 residues long. The CDR3 sequence is CASSYRTGKGNTEAFF. CDR3 coding DNA: TGTGCCAGCAGCTACCGGACAGGGAAGGGGAACACTGAAGCTTTCTTT.

The V gene is TRBV5-1, the J gene TRBJ2-7, with D possibly called TRBD1 or TRBD2 (5 bases each). This CDR3 has 14 amino acids. Germline CDR1 and CDR2: SGHRS and YFSETQ. The germline V and J ends were trimmed by 4 bases and 1 base, with 12 bases remaining between them. The CDR3 nucleotides are TGCGCCAGCAGCACTGGGACGTATTCCTACGAGCAGTACTTC. Translating it yields CASSTGTYSYEQYF.